This TCR beta chain was sequenced in a study of shared clonotypes between healthy human individuals. Broader study findings: A handful of donors held about 4.6% of naive CD4 clonotypes in common.

The method was immunoSEQ multiplex PCR; TCRdb's version includes in-frame clones alone and lacks a portion of them. The sample lists 1,400,000 or so clones, about 98.5% occurring once. Germline CDR1 is MNHEY and CDR2 is SMNVEV (reference sequence). The CDR3 totals 14 residues. The V and J ends lost 6 bases and 4 bases, in that order; junction bases with no gene match: 7. A word on this clone: Antigen: not known.

The specimen sequenced was naive CD4+ T cells sorted from blood. Subset in this sample: CD45RA+ positively selected. The chain joins TRBV27 to TRBJ1-2; 8 bases match TRBD1. The origin of this receptor is a man under 40 in good health. The CDR3 DNA is TGTGCCAGCAGAAAGCTCGGGACAGGCTATGGCTACACCTTC. Translated: CASRKLGTGYGYTF.